The 3 T cell receptor beta chains listed next were all sequenced from one sample in a study of blood T cells in healthy people across ages. The authors ran a second PCR of roughly 6 to 12 cycles using a sample-barcoded 5' primer and a J-beta primer mix. TCRdb analysed the 5' RACE reads with MiXCR anew, one entry per CDR3 protein. The sample lists hundreds of thousands of distinct CDR3 sequences, approximately 52% seen once, with roughly 13% in the top ten. Sequencing used blood. Source of these receptors: an elderly woman in good health.

This clonotype was counted at least ten times. The chain has TRBV18 and TRBJ2-5; no firm D call. Germline CDR1 and CDR2: KGHSH and LQKENI. This CDR3 is built from 13 residues. V lost 8 bases and J lost 5, with 15 bases in between. The CDR3 loop is CASAGSGPETQYF. The CDR3 DNA follows: TGTGCCAGCGCTGGTTCCGGTCCGGAGACCCAGTACTTC.

This clonotype was seen once. The chain links TRBV3-1 to TRBJ1-4; 9 positions agree with TRBD1. The V gene's germline CDR1 is LGHDT and CDR2 YNNKEL (reference sequence). V lost 4 bases and J lost 4; bases outside the gene matches: 4. The CDR3 is made up of 15 amino acids. As DNA, the CDR3 is TGTGCCAGCAGCCTTAGGACAGGGGATAATGAAAAACTGTTTTTT. Its translation is CASSLRTGDNEKLFF.

The chain joins TRBV5-1 to TRBJ2-2; 14 nucleotides agree with TRBD2. This CDR3 contains 16 residues. Germline CDR1 and CDR2: SGHRS and YFSETQ. With 3 bases clipped from V and 7 bases from J, the junction kept 5 bases outside the gene matches. CDR3 region: CASSWGLAGVGGELFF. DNA of the CDR3: TGCGCCAGCAGCTGGGGACTAGCGGGAGTCGGCGGGGAGCTGTTTTTT.